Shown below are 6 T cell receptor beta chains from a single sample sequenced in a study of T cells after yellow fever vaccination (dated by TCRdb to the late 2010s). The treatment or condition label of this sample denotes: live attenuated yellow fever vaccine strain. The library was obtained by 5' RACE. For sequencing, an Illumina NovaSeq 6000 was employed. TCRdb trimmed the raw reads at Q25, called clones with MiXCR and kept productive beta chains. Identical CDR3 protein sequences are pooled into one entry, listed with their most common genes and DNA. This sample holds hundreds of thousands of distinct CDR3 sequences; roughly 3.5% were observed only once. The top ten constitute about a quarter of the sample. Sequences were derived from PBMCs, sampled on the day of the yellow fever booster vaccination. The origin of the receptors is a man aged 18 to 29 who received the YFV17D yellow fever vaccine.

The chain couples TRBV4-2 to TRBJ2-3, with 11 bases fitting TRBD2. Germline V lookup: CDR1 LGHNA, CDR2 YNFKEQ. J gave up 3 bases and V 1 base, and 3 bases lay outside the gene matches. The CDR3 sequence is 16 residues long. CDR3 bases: TGTGCCAGCAGCCAAGGGCCTAGCGGGGGGACAGATACGCAGTATTTT. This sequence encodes CASSQGPSGGTDTQYF.

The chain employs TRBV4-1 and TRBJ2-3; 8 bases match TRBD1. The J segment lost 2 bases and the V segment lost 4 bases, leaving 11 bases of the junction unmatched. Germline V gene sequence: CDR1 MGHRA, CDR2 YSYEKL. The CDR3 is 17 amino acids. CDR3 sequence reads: CASSPEGTGLPTDTQYF. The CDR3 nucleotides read TGCGCCAGCAGCCCCGAGGGGACAGGCCTCCCCACAGATACGCAGTATTTT.

The CDR3 sequence is CASSLGQRSTDTQYF. The CDR3 region has the DNA TGCGCCAGCAGCTTGGGACAGAGAAGCACAGATACGCAGTATTTT. This chain links TRBV5-1 with TRBJ2-3; D is perhaps TRBD1 (5 bases). CDR1 is SGHRS and CDR2 is YFSETQ in the germline V gene. With 0 bases removed from V and 0 bases from J, the gap between germline ends came to 8 bases. This CDR3 region has 15 residues. Full variable domain (remainder filled in from reference TRBV5-1 and TRBJ2-3): KAGVTQTPRYLIKTRGQQVTLSCSPISGHRSVSWYQQTPGQGLQFLFEYFSETQRNKGNFPGRFSGRQFSNSRSEMNVSTLELGDSALYLCASSLGQRSTDTQYFGPGTRLTVL.

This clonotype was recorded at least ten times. The CDR3 DNA reads as TGTGCCAGCAGCTCCTTTCTCTCGGACCCCCTGTCGTTGGATACGCAGTATTTT. Translation: CASSSFLSDPLSLDTQYF. V usage is TRBV7-9 and J usage is TRBJ2-3; D gene unclear. Trimming stripped 4 bases from V and 6 bases from J, with 26 bases between. This CDR3 has 18 residues. Per germline, CDR1 SEHNR and CDR2 FQNEAQ (reference sequence).

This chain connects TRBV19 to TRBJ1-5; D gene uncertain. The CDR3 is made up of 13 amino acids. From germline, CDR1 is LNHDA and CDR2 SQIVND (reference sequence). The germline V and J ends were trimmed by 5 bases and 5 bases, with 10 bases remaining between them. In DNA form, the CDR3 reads TGTGCCAGTAGTCCAGTGAGCGATCAGCCCCAGCATTTT. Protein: CASSPVSDQPQHF.

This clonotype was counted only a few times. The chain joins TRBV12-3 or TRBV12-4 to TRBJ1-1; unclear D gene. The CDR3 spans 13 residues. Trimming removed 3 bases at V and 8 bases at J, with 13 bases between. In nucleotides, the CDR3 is TGTGCCAGCAGTTTGCGGCCGGGTTCCGAAGCTTTCTTT. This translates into CASSLRPGSEAFF.